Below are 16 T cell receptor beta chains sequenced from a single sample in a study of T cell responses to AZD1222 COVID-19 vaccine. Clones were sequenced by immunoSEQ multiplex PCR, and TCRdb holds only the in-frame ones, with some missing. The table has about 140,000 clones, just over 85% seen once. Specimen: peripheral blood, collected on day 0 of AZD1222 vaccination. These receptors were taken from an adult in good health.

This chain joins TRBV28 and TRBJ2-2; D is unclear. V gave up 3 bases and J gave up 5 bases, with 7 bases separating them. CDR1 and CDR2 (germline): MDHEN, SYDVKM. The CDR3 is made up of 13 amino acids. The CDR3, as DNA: TGTGCCAGCAGTTTCCTTAGGACCGGGGAGCTGTTTTTT. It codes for CASSFLRTGELFF.

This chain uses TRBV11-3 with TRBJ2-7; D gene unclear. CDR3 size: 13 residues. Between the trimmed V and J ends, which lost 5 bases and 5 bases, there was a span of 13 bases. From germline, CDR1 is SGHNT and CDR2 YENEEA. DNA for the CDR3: TGTGCCAGCAGCCCCGCTGATTCGGACGAGCAGTACTTC. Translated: CASSPADSDEQYF.

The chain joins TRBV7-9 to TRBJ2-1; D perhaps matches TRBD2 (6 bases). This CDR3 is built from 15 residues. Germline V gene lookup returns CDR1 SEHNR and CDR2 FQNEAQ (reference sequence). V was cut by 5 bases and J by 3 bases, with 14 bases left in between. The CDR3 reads CASSVSGVGYNEQFF. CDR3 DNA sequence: TGTGCCAGCAGCGTTAGCGGAGTAGGCTACAATGAGCAGTTCTTC.

In DNA, the CDR3 is TGTGCCTGGAGGCCGGTCGGGACTAACTATGGCTACACCTTC. Residues: CAWRPVGTNYGYTF. V and J are TRBV30 and TRBJ1-2; D gene ambiguous. CDR3 length equals 14 residues. The V end lost 3 bases, the J end lost 0 bases, and 11 bases lay between the germline ends. CDR1 and CDR2 (germline): GTSNPN, SVGIG (reference sequence).

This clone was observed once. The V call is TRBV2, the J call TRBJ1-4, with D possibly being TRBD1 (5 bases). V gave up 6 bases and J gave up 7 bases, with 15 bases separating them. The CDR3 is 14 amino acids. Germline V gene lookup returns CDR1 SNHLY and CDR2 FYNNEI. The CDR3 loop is CASRDFVGGEKLFF. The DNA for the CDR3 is TGTGCCAGCAGAGACTTCGTCGGGGGTGAAAAACTGTTTTTT.

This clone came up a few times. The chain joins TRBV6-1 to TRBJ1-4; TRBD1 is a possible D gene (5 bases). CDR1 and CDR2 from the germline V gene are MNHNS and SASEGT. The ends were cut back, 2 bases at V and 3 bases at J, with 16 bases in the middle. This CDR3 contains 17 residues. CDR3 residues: CASSEPRQTMANEKLFF. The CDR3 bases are TGTGCCAGCAGTGAACCTCGACAGACGATGGCTAATGAAAAACTGTTTTTT.

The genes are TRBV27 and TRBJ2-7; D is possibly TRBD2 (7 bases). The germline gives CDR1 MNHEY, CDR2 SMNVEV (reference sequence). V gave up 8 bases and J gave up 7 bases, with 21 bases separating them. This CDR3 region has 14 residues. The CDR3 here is CASGGAGAPREQYF. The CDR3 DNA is TGTGCCAGCGGGGGGGCAGGGGCCCCTAGGGAGCAGTACTTC.

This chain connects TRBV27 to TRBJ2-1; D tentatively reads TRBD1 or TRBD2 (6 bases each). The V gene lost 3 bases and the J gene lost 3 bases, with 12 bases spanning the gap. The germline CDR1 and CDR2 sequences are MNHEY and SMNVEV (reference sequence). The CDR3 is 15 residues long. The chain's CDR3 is CASSLMEGGYNEQFF. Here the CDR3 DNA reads TGTGCCAGCAGTTTGATGGAGGGGGGCTACAATGAGCAGTTCTTC.

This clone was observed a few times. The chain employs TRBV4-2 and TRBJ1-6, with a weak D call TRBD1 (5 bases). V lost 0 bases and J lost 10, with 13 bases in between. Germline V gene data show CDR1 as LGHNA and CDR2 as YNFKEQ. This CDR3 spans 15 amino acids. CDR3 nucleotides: TGTGCCAGCAGCCAAGAGGGACTCGGAGGGTCACCCCTCCACTTT. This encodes CASSQEGLGGSPLHF.

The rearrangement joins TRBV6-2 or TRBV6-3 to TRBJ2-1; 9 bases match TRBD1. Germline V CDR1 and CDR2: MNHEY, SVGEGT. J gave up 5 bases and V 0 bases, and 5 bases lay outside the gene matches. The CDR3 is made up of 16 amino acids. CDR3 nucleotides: TGTGCCAGCAGTTACTCTACGGGACAGGGTAACAATGAGCAGTTCTTC. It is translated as CASSYSTGQGNNEQFF.

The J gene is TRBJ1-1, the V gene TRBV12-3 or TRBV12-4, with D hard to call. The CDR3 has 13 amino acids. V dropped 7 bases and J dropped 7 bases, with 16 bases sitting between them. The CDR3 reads CASMSSGFSEAFF. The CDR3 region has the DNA TGTGCCAGCATGTCAAGTGGATTCAGTGAAGCTTTCTTT.

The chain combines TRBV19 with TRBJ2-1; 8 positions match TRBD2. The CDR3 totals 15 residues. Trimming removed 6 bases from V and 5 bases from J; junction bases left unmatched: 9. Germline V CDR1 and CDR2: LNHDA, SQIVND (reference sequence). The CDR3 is CASRGRTSRDNEQFF. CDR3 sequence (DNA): TGTGCCAGTAGGGGAAGGACTAGCAGGGACAATGAGCAGTTCTTC.

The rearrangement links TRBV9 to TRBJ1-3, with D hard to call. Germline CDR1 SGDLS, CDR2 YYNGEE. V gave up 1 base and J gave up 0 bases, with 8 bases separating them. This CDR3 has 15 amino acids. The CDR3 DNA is TGTGCCAGCAGCGTACAACCCTTCTCTGGAAACACCATATATTTT. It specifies CASSVQPFSGNTIYF.

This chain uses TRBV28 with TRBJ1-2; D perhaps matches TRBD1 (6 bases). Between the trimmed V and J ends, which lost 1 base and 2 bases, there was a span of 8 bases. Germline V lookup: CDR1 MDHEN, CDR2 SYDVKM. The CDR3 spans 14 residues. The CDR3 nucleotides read TGTGCCAGCAGTTTATCCGACAGGAACTATGGCTACACCTTC. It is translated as CASSLSDRNYGYTF.

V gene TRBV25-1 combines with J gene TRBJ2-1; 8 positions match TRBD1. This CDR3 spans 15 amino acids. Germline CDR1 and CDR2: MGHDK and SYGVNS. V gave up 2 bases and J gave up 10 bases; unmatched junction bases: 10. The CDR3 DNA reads TGTGCCAGCAGTGAAGGGACAGGCTGGTTCAGGGAGCAGTTCTTC. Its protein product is CASSEGTGWFREQFF. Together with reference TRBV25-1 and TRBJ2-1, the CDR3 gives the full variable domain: EADIYQTPRYLVIGTGKKITLECSQTMGHDKMYWYQQDPGMELHLIHYSYGVNSTEKGDLSSESTVSRIRTEHFPLTLESARPSHTSQYLCASSEGTGWFREQFFGPGTRLTVL.

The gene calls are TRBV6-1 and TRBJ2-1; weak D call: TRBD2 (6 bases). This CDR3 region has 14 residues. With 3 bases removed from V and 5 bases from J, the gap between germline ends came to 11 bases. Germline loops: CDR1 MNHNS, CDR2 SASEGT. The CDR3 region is CASSDGTRNNEQFF. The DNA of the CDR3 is TGTGCCAGCAGTGACGGGACTCGGAACAATGAGCAGTTCTTC.